The present entry profiles one T cell receptor beta chain with its context. This entry is derived from a study of blood T cell repertoires in COVID-19. Participants, about 18 to 95 years old, spanned fewer than 25 US areas. Clinical histories supplied by participants themselves formed the basis of cohort assignment. The germline CDR1 and CDR2 sequences are SGHAT and FQDESV (reference sequence). V shed 4 bases, J shed 3 bases, and the junction held 4 bases outside the gene matches. The CDR3 extends over 14 amino acids. Data came from immunoSEQ multiplex PCR; TCRdb stores just in-frame clones and leaves some out. The table lists roughly 300,000 clones, 80% to 90% of them singletons.

The chain joins TRBV11-1 to TRBJ1-2; 8 bases fit TRBD1. This receptor was identified in a woman between 18 and 30 years old who had recovered from COVID-19. Sequencing was carried out using PBMCs or T cells enriched from blood (not recorded which). CDR3: CASSSDRDDYGYTF. The CDR3 nucleotides read TGTGCCAGCAGCTCGGACAGGGATGACTATGGCTACACCTTC.